The 5 T cell receptor beta chains below were found in one sample sequenced in a study of shared clonotypes between healthy human individuals. Clones were read by immunoSEQ multiplex PCR, and TCRdb kept only the in-frame ones, dropping some. The sample holds about 1 million clones, under 80% seen once. What was sequenced was memory CD4+ T cells sorted from blood. Described subset: CD45RA-negative fraction. The receptors originated from a man between 18 and 29 years old in good health.

This clone showed up just a few times. V usage is TRBV6-1 and J usage is TRBJ1-6; D gene uncertain. The CDR3 runs 15 residues. The ends were cut back, 2 bases at V and 7 bases at J, with 12 bases in the middle. Germline loops: CDR1 MNHNS, CDR2 SASEGT. The CDR3 reads CASSEPIRANSPLHF. CDR3 bases: TGTGCCAGCAGTGAACCGATCCGGGCGAATTCACCCCTCCACTTT.

This clone was picked up one time. The chain combines TRBV20-1 with TRBJ1-1; D not certain. The ends were cut back, 4 bases at V and 8 bases at J, with 11 bases in the middle. CDR3 length equals 11 residues. The germline V gene has CDR1 DFQATT and CDR2 SNEGSKA (reference sequence). The DNA of the CDR3 is TGCAGTGCTATGCCTTTCCCAGAAGCTTTCTTT. Translated, it gives CSAMPFPEAFF.

This clone was detected a few times. This chain joins TRBV7-8 and TRBJ2-7; TRBD1 matches at 9 bases. The CDR3 extends over 14 amino acids. Germline-derived CDR1 and CDR2 are SGHVS and FQNEAQ. The junction had 4 bases not matched to a gene; V was cut back by 5 bases and J by 2 bases. The CDR3 nucleotides are TGTGCCAGCAGCACCCGGACAGGGGCCTACGAGCAGTACTTC. As protein: CASSTRTGAYEQYF.

This clone was seen many times. The V gene is TRBV6-1, the J gene TRBJ1-2, with 8 bases that match TRBD1. Germline V gene sequence: CDR1 MNHNS, CDR2 SASEGT. CDR3 length: 14 residues. The junction had 13 bases not matched to a gene; V was cut back by 5 bases and J by 11 bases. The CDR3 protein is CASSQGQGYVGYTF. The CDR3 DNA is TGTGCCAGCAGTCAAGGACAGGGCTATGTCGGGTACACCTTC.

This chain links TRBV2 with TRBJ2-5; 11 bases line up with TRBD2. With 4 bases clipped from V and 5 bases from J, the junction kept 6 bases outside the gene matches. The germline CDR1 and CDR2 sequences are SNHLY and FYNNEI. The CDR3 totals 15 residues. Written as DNA, the CDR3 is TGTGCCAGCAGTGTGGTGGGACTAGCGGCGGAGACCCAGTACTTC. This translates into CASSVVGLAAETQYF.